This T cell receptor beta chain was documented in a study of metastatic and nonmetastatic thyroid tumors. Study as a whole: It was across blood and tumor or nodule tissue from malignant and benign thyroid patients that repertoires were compared.

Study observations and caveats: Malignant thyroid tumors reportedly had TCR beta diversity that was significantly higher than in benign nodules, in blood and tumor.

Thyroid surgery was preceded by no treatment in any patient. This clone is labeled as medium-sized. The antigen is unknown. Between the trimmed V and J ends, which lost 4 bases and 5 bases, there was a span of 6 bases. This CDR3 has 11 amino acids. Germline assignment: CDR1 MNHEY and CDR2 SVGEGT. Under the authors' procedure: Differences in CDR3 between clinicopathological groups were drawn on to build a classifier intended to discriminate distant-metastatic papillary thyroid cancer patients. TCRdb re-called the PCR reads via MiXCR. It is TCRdb's table, rather than the study itself, that gives the V and J calls and clone size. This sample has around 30,000 clones, with around 25% found just once.

The chain recombines TRBV6-2 or TRBV6-3 with TRBJ2-7; no clear D. The sequencing sample was made of blood. The sequence was obtained from a female donor with papillary thyroid cancer or a benign thyroid nodule (not recorded which). Some clones in this sample may be carry-over from other donors' samples. CDR3 sequence reads: CASSLKDEQYF. For the CDR3, the DNA is TGTGCCAGCAGTTTAAAGGACGAGCAGTACTTC.